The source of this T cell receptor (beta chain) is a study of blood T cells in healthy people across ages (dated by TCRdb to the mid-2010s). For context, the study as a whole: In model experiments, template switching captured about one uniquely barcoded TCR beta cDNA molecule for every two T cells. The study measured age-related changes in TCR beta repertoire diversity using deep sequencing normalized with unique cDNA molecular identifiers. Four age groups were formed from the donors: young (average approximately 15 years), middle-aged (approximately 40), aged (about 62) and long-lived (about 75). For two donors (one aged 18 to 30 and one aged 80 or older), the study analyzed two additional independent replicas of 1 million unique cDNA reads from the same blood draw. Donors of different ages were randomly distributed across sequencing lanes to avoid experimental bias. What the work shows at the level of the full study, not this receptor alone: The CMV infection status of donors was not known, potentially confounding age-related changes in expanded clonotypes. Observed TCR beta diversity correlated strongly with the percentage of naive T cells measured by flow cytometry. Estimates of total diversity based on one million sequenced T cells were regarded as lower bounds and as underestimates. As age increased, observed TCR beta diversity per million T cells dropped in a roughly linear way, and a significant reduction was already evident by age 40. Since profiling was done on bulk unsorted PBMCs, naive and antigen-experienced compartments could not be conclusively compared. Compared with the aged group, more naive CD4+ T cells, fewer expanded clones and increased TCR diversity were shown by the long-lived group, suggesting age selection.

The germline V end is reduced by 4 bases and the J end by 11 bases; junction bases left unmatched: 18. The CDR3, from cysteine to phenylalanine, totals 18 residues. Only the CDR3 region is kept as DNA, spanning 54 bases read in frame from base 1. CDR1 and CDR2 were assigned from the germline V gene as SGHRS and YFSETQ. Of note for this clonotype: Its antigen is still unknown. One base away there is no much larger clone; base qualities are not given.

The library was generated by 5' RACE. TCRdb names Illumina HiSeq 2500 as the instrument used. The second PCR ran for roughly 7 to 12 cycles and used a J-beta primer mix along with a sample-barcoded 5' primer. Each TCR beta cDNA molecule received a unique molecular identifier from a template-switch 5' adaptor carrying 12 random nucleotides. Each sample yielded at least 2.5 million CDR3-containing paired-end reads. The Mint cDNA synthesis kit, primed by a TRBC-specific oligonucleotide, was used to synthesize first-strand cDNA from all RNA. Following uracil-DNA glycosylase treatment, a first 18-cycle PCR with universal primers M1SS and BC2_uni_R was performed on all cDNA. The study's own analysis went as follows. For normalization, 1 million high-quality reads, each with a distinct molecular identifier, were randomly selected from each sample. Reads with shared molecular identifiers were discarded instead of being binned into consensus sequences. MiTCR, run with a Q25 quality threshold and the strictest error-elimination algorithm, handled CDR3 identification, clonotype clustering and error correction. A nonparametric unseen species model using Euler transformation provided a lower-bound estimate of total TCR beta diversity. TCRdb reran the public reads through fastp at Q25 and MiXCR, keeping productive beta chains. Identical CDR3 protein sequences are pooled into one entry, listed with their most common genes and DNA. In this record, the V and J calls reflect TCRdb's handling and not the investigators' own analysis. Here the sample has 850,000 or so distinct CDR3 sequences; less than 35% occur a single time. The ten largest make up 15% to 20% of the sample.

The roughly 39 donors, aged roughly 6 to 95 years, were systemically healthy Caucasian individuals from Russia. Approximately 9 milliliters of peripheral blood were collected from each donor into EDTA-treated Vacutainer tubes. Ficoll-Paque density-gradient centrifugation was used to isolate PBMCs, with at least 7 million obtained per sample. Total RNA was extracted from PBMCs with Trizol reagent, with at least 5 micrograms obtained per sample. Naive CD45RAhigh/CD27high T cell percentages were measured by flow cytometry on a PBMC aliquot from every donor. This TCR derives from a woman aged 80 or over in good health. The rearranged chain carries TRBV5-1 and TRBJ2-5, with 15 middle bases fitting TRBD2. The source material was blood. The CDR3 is CASSAGLAGGLTPHGQYF. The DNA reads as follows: TGCGCCAGCAGCGCCGGACTAGCGGGGGGGCTAACCCCCCATGGGCAGTACTTC. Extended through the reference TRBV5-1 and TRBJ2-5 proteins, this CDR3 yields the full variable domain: KAGVTQTPRYLIKTRGQQVTLSCSPISGHRSVSWYQQTPGQGLQFLFEYFSETQRNKGNFPGRFSGRQFSNSRSEMNVSTLELGDSALYLCASSAGLAGGLTPHGQYFGPGTRLLVL.